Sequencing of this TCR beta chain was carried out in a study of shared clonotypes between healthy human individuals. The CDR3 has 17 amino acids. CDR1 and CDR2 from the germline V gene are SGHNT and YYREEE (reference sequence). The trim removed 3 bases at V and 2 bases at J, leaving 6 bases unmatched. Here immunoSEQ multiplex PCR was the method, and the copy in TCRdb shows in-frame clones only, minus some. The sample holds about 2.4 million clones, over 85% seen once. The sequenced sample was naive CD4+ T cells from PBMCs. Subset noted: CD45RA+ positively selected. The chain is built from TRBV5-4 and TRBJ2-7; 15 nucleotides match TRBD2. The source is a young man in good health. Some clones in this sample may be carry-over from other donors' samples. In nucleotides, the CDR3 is TGTGCCAGCAGCTCAGCCGGGACTAGCGGGGGGACCTACGAGCAGTACTTC. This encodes CASSSAGTSGGTYEQYF. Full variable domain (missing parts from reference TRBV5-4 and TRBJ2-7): ETGVTQSPTHLIKTRGQQVTLRCSSQSGHNTVSWYQQALGQGPQFIFQYYREEENGRGNFPPRFSGLQFPNYSSELNVNALELDDSALYLCASSSAGTSGGTYEQYFGPGTRLTVT.